This T cell receptor (beta chain) stems from a study of Graves' ophthalmopathy and Graves' hyperthyroidism. Overall study context: Peripheral blood (taken before any treatment) was collected at initial diagnosis.

The study amplified TCR beta CDR3 regions using RNA transcripts. Following a first-round RT-PCR that used HTBI primers, a second-round multiplex PCR was carried out. TCRdb reprocessed the multiplex PCR reads with MiXCR, giving one entry per CDR3 protein. The sample has approximately 380,000 distinct CDR3 sequences; around 21% are singletons. CDR3 length: 13 amino acids. Trimming took 7 bases from V and 4 from J, leaving 13 bases between them. CDR1 and CDR2 (germline): LNHDA, SQIVND (reference sequence). In this cohort's terms, stable hyperthyroidism meant no ophthalmopathy by 18 months of follow-up. Fresh peripheral blood, 10 ml, was the PBMC source.

This rearrangement joins TRBV19 to TRBJ1-2; possibly TRBD1 for D (6 bases). The sequence was obtained from a young woman with stable Graves' hyperthyroidism. Sequencing was performed on peripheral blood. The CDR3 DNA reads TGTGCCAGTATGGGGGACACCACCTATGGCTACACCTTC. The encoded protein is CASMGDTTYGYTF.